This T cell receptor (beta chain) was captured by sequencing in a study of T cells after yellow fever vaccination. Study-wide context: Preparation of the low-cell-number fractions used SMART-Seq v4 Ultra Low Input.

Findings and caveats of the study: A small proportion of clonotypes was detected in both the CD4 and CD8 compartments. The booster response re-showed most primary clones: approximately 95% CD4, approximately 90% CD8. The secondary response was weaker, and its peak arrived faster, on day 5 versus 15.

TCRdb processed the 5' RACE reads anew with MiXCR; each CDR3 protein has one entry. The table shows about 58,000 distinct CDR3 sequences, with approximately 6.9% occurring only once. The table lists this clonotype with a few counts. Its antigen is as yet unknown. In germline, CDR1 is SGHVS, CDR2 FQNEAQ. The CDR3 contains 12 residues. Trimming stripped 5 bases from V and 7 bases from J, with 9 bases between. Sequences were derived from CD8+ T cells sorted from PBMCs, sampled on the day of the first yellow fever vaccination. The receptor was isolated from a man between 18 and 35 years old who received the YFV17D yellow fever vaccine. The rearrangement links TRBV7-8 to TRBJ1-5; no clear D. CDR3 in DNA: TGTGCCAGCAGCGCCATGAGGCAGCCCCAGCATTTT. Its protein product is CASSAMRQPQHF.